This TCR beta chain was captured in a study of cytomegalovirus exposure and HLA in healthy donors. CDR3 length: 16 amino acids. V lost 4 bases to trimming and J lost 7 bases; unmatched junction nucleotides: 13. Germline values: CDR1 MNHEY, CDR2 SMNVEV (reference sequence). Amplification used 60 Vbeta primers and 13 Jbeta primers. The method was immunoSEQ multiplex PCR; TCRdb's version includes in-frame clones alone and lacks a portion of them. This table holds 130,000 to 150,000 clones, 77% found once. The chain recombines TRBV27 with TRBJ2-1; 7 positions match TRBD2. The sequencing input was PBMCs. This receptor was obtained from a woman aged 45-60 years in good health and CMV-seronegative. CDR3 DNA: TGTGCCAGCAGTTGGGCAGCGGGGATGGGCTGGAATGAGCAGTTCTTC. It translates to CASSWAAGMGWNEQFF.